The 25 T cell receptor beta chains reported below all come from one sample, sequenced in a study of cytomegalovirus exposure and HLA in healthy donors. Assay: immunoSEQ multiplex PCR; the TCRdb copy retains only in-frame clones and omits some. The profile shows roughly 230,000 clones, about 92% of them singletons. Sequenced input: PBMCs. These receptor sequences come from a woman aged 25 to 45 in good health and CMV-seronegative.

This clone has just a few counts. This rearrangement joins TRBV6-1 to TRBJ2-1; D remains ambiguous. The CDR3 extends over 16 amino acids. Trimming removed 3 bases at V and 5 bases at J, with 17 bases between. Germline CDR1 is MNHNS and CDR2 is SASEGT. This CDR3 reads CASSEGRHLSNNEQFF. As DNA, the CDR3 is TGTGCCAGCAGTGAGGGCAGACACCTCTCGAACAATGAGCAGTTCTTC.

This clone was observed once. This chain links TRBV6-5 with TRBJ1-1; maybe TRBD1 (6 bases). The length of the CDR3 is 14 residues. Between the trimmed V and J ends, which lost 4 bases and 4 bases, there was a span of 13 bases. CDR1 is MNHEY, CDR2 SVGAGI, per germline. The CDR3 loop is CASSLGGSGTEAFF. The CDR3 bases are TGTGCCAGCAGTTTGGGGGGCTCGGGCACTGAAGCTTTCTTT.

The CDR3 spells CASSPPRGEEHNEKLFF. In nucleotides, the CDR3 is TGTGCCAGCAGCCCGCCGCGGGGGGAGGAACACAATGAAAAACTGTTTTTT. V gene TRBV13 combines with J gene TRBJ1-4; possible D gene TRBD1, 5 bases. Germline V gives CDR1 PRHDT, CDR2 FYEKMQ (reference sequence). This CDR3 has 17 residues. V lost 5 bases to trimming and J lost 5 bases, with 21 bases between them.

The chain employs TRBV10-2 and TRBJ2-7, with D possibly matching TRBD1 (6 bases). V was cut by 3 bases and J by 4 bases, with 13 bases left in between. CDR1 and CDR2 from the germline V gene are WSHSY and SAAADI. The CDR3 length is 14 residues. The CDR3 nucleotides are TGCGCCAGCAGTGACAGGGGTGAGTCATACGAGCAGTACTTC. Translation gives CASSDRGESYEQYF.

The chain carries TRBV7-8 and TRBJ2-7, with 8 bases lining up with TRBD2. The junction had 2 bases not matched to a gene; V was cut back by 1 base and J by 0 bases. This CDR3 contains 15 residues. Germline V lookup: CDR1 SGHVS, CDR2 FQNEAQ. The CDR3 DNA sequence: TGTGCCAGCAGCTTAGGCGGGAGGAGCTCCTACGAGCAGTACTTC. Its translation is CASSLGGRSSYEQYF.

In DNA, the CDR3 is TGCGCCAGCAGCTTGTCCCATGCAACTAATGAAAAACTGTTTTTT. As protein: CASSLSHATNEKLFF. The chain is built from TRBV5-1 and TRBJ1-4; D not resolved. Trimming took 1 base from V and 0 from J, leaving 7 bases between them. Germline V gene lookup returns CDR1 SGHRS and CDR2 YFSETQ. The CDR3 runs to 15 residues.

The chain employs TRBV11-2 and TRBJ2-7, with 7 bases lining up with TRBD2. There are 15 residues in the CDR3. Germline V gene lookup returns CDR1 SGHAT and CDR2 FQNNGV. V shed 1 base, J shed 0 bases, and the junction held 3 bases outside the gene matches. CDR3 amino acids: CASSLVGRGSYEQYF. The CDR3 DNA reads as TGTGCCAGCAGCTTAGTAGGGAGGGGCTCCTACGAGCAGTACTTC. Full variable domain (missing parts from reference TRBV11-2 and TRBJ2-7): EAGVAQSPRYKIIEKRQSVAFWCNPISGHATLYWYQQILGQGPKLLIQFQNNGVVDDSQLPKDRFSAERLKGVDSTLKIQPAKLEDSAVYLCASSLVGRGSYEQYFGPGTRLTVT.

The chain is built from TRBV6-1 and TRBJ2-7, with D maybe TRBD1 (5 bases). V lost 7 bases and J 4 bases, leaving 8 bases between the germline ends. The CDR3 covers 11 residues. CDR1 and CDR2 from the germline V gene are MNHNS and SASEGT. The CDR3 region has the DNA TGTGCCAGCACGACAGTGTACGAGCAGTACTTC. It encodes CASTTVYEQYF.

This rearrangement joins TRBV29-1 to TRBJ2-3; 7 bases align to TRBD2. Germline V CDR1 and CDR2: SQVTM, ANQGSEA. Trimming removed 4 bases from V and 1 base from J; junction bases left unmatched: 8. The CDR3 sequence is 15 residues long. The CDR3 here is CSVGIRTSGTDTQYF. The CDR3 region has the DNA TGCAGCGTTGGGATCAGGACTAGTGGCACAGATACGCAGTATTTT.

The gene calls are TRBV27 and TRBJ2-5; D gene unclear. Trimming took 2 bases from V and 4 from J, leaving 11 bases between them. This CDR3 contains 14 residues. Germline V lookup: CDR1 MNHEY, CDR2 SMNVEV (reference sequence). CDR3 sequence reads: CASSLPGFGETQYF. CDR3 in DNA: TGTGCCAGCAGTTTACCCGGTTTCGGAGAGACCCAGTACTTC.

The chain links TRBV18 to TRBJ2-1, with 8 bases fitting TRBD2. The CDR3 contains 17 residues. The V gene end was trimmed by 8 bases and the J gene end by 4 bases; junction bases not matched to a gene: 16. CDR1 and CDR2 from the germline V gene are KGHSH and LQKENI. The chain's CDR3 is CASLTEVRGEGYNEQFF. CDR3 nucleotide sequence: TGTGCCAGCCTCACGGAGGTGCGGGGGGAAGGGTACAATGAGCAGTTCTTC.

The chain employs TRBV7-6 and TRBJ2-7, with 11 bases aligning to TRBD2. The CDR3 runs 16 residues. Trimming cost V 2 bases and J 5 bases; bases outside gene matches: 8. Germline V gene data show CDR1 as SGHVS and CDR2 as FNYEAQ. This CDR3 is CASSLLPPLAGDEQYF. In DNA form, the CDR3 reads TGTGCCAGCAGCTTACTCCCGCCACTAGCGGGAGACGAGCAGTACTTC.

The chain links TRBV27 to TRBJ1-2, with D perhaps TRBD1 (5 bases). This CDR3 contains 14 residues. Germline lookup yields CDR1 MNHEY and CDR2 SMNVEV (reference sequence). V lost 5 bases to trimming and J lost 0 bases, with 10 bases between them. The DNA for the CDR3 is TGTGCCAGCAGTCTGACAGTCGCTAACTATGGCTACACCTTC. It codes for CASSLTVANYGYTF.

This chain uses TRBV5-8 with TRBJ1-1; 8 bases are shared with TRBD1. This CDR3 contains 15 residues. Germline values: CDR1 SGHTS, CDR2 YDEGEE. Trimming at V came to 5 bases and at J to 11 bases, leaving 17 bases not matched to a gene. CDR3 in DNA: TGTGCCAGCAGAGGCGGGACAGGCCAGATTTTCTGGGCTTTCTTT. Protein sequence: CASRGGTGQIFWAFF.

This sequence joins TRBV11-3 and TRBJ2-7, with D tentatively TRBD1 (9 bases). The CDR3 contains 19 residues. Germline values: CDR1 SGHNT, CDR2 YENEEA. Trimming took 0 bases from V and 2 from J, leaving 23 bases between them. The CDR3 reads CASSLDRGTGTRFPYEQYF. CDR3 in DNA: TGTGCCAGCAGCTTAGATCGCGGGACAGGGACTAGGTTTCCCTACGAGCAGTACTTC.

V gene TRBV28 combines with J gene TRBJ1-5, with 7 bases fitting TRBD1. With 6 bases clipped from V and 3 bases from J, the junction kept 5 bases outside the gene matches. The germline V gene has CDR1 MDHEN and CDR2 SYDVKM. The CDR3 consists of 14 residues. The CDR3 DNA sequence: TGTGCCAGCAGAGAGGGACAGCTCAATCAGCCCCAGCATTTT. Encoded protein: CASREGQLNQPQHF.

The chain uses TRBV19 and TRBJ2-7, with 7 bases identical to TRBD1. Germline CDR1 is LNHDA and CDR2 is SQIVND (reference sequence). The ends lost 5 bases at V and 1 base at J; junction bases unmatched: 11. The CDR3 sequence is 16 residues long. The CDR3 here is CASSLFHSGGSYEQYF. The CDR3 DNA sequence: TGTGCCAGTAGTCTATTCCACTCAGGGGGATCCTACGAGCAGTACTTC.

The chain has TRBV7-9 and TRBJ1-1; D gene uncertain. The CDR3 is made up of 13 amino acids. The germline V and J ends were trimmed by 3 bases and 7 bases, with 12 bases remaining between them. Looked up from germline, CDR1 is SEHNR and CDR2 is FQNEAQ (reference sequence). The CDR3 nucleotides are TGTGCCAGCAGCTTGAGCGCTCCACTTGAAGCTTTCTTT. Translated, it gives CASSLSAPLEAFF.

The chain uses TRBV7-3 and TRBJ2-2; D unclear. The CDR3 totals 15 residues. V was clipped by 1 base and J by 3 bases, with 9 bases between them. The germline CDR1 and CDR2 sequences are SGHTA and FQGTGA. The DNA of the CDR3 is TGTGCCAGCAGCTTAATCGGGCAGGACACCGGGGAGCTGTTTTTT. Its translation: CASSLIGQDTGELFF. Complete variable domain (other parts from reference TRBV7-3 and TRBJ2-2): GAGVSQTPSNKVTEKGKYVELRCDPISGHTALYWYRQSLGQGPEFLIYFQGTGAADDSGLPNDRFFAVRPEGSVSTLKIQRTERGDSAVYLCASSLIGQDTGELFFGEGSRLTVL.

This clone was counted a single time. The chain employs TRBV28 and TRBJ2-5; 7 nucleotides line up with TRBD2. Germline V gene data show CDR1 as MDHEN and CDR2 as SYDVKM. The V segment lost 5 bases and the J segment 2 bases; nucleotides outside the gene matches: 5. This CDR3 is built from 14 residues. The CDR3 region is CASSQNGGQETQYF. The CDR3 nucleotides are TGTGCCAGCAGTCAAAACGGGGGGCAAGAGACCCAGTACTTC.

The V and J genes are TRBV29-1 and TRBJ1-2; D is possibly TRBD1 (6 bases). Per the germline V gene, CDR1 is SQVTM and CDR2 is ANQGSEA. CDR3 length: 13 residues. V was shortened by 6 bases and J by 0 bases, with 11 bases between the two germline ends. The CDR3 protein is CSVRDTTNYGYTF. The DNA for the CDR3 is TGCAGCGTCCGGGACACTACTAACTATGGCTACACCTTC.

This clone has just a few counts. J is TRBJ2-2 and V is TRBV7-3; D unclear. CDR3 length equals 12 residues. Germline V gene lookup returns CDR1 SGHTA and CDR2 FQGTGA. V shed 6 bases and J shed 7 bases, with 9 bases lying between them. CDR3 nucleotides: TGTGCCAGCAGTTCCCAAGTCGGGGAGCTGTTTTTT. This encodes CASSSQVGELFF.

The chain employs TRBV23-1 and TRBJ1-5; D not certain. TRBV23-1 is filed as an ORF, its function uncertain. V lost 4 bases, J lost 0 bases, and 16 bases lay in between. The CDR3 is made up of 17 amino acids. The CDR3 DNA is TGCGCCAGCAGTCCCAGGTTAGTATCCGATAGCAATCAGCCCCAGCATTTT. Translation: CASSPRLVSDSNQPQHF.

The genes are TRBV11-1 and TRBJ2-2; 7 bases are shared with TRBD1. This CDR3 region has 14 residues. The V gene's germline CDR1 is SGHAT and CDR2 FQDESV (reference sequence). Trimming took 6 bases from V and 5 from J; bases not matched to a gene: 6. The DNA for the CDR3 is TGTGCCAGCAGACTAGGGACAGCGACCGGGGAGCTGTTTTTT. Protein: CASRLGTATGELFF.

On this clone itself: Sequence at one end of the junction differs from germline and may be a read error. The chain combines TRBV5-4 with TRBJ2-7; no clear D gene. This CDR3 region has 13 residues. Germline V gene lookup returns CDR1 SGHNT and CDR2 YYREEE (reference sequence). The CDR3 reads CASSFGPPYEQYF. CDR3 DNA sequence: TGTGCTAGCAGCTTCGGGCCTCCCTACGAGCAGTACTTC. Filled out from reference TRBV5-4 and TRBJ2-7, the complete variable domain reads ETGVTQSPTHLIKTRGQQVTLRCSSQSGHNTVSWYQQALGQGPQFIFQYYREEENGRGNFPPRFSGLQFPNYSSELNVNALELDDSALYLCASSFGPPYEQYFGPGTRLTVT.